The TCR beta chain described here comes from a study of cytomegalovirus exposure and HLA in healthy donors. Amplification used 60 Vbeta primers and 13 Jbeta primers. TCRdb's table, derived via immunoSEQ multiplex PCR, lists solely in-frame clones and lacks some. The repertoire has tens of thousands of clones, about 76% of them found once; the top ten carry 12%. Trimming shortened V by 6 bases and J by 0 bases, and 12 bases separated the two germline ends. From germline, CDR1 is SGHVS and CDR2 FQNEAQ. CDR3 size: 15 residues. The V and J genes are TRBV7-8 and TRBJ2-1, with D possibly TRBD1 on 6 matching bases. This clonotype was obtained from a male donor in good health and CMV-seropositive. Sequencing was carried out using PBMCs. The CDR3 here is CASRPGESSYNEQFF. CDR3 bases: TGTGCCAGCAGGCCAGGGGAGAGCTCCTACAATGAGCAGTTCTTC.